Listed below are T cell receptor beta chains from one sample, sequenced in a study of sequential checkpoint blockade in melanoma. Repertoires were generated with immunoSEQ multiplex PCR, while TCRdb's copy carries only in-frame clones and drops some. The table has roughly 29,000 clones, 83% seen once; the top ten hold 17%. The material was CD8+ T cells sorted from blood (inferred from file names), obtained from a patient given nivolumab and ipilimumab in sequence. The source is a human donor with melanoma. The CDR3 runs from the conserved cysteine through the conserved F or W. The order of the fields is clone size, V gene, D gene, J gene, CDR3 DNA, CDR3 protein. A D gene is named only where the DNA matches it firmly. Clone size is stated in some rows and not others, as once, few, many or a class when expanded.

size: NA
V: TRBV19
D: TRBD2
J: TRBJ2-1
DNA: TGTGCCAGTAGTAGCGCCTACACTAGCGGCAATGAGCAGTTCTTC
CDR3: CASSSAYTSGNEQFF

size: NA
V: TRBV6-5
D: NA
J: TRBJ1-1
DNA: TGTGCCAGCAGTTACGCGGCTAACACTGAAGCTTTCTTT
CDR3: CASSYAANTEAFF

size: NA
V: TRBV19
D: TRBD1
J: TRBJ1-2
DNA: TGTGCCAGTAGTCTCTTGGAGACAGGGGGGAGGGACTATGGCTACACCTTC
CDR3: CASSLLETGGRDYGYTF

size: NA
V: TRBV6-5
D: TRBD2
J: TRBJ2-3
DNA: TGTGCCAGCAGCTTTAGCGGGACAGATACGCAGTATTTT
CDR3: CASSFSGTDTQYF

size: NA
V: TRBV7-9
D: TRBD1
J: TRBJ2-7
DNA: TGTGCCAGCAGCTTAGTGCCGGGACAGGGCGTCGAGCAGTACTTC
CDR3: CASSLVPGQGVEQYF

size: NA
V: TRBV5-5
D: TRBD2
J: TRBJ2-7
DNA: TGTGCCAGCAGCCAAGTTTTAACTAGCGGGAGCTACGAGCAGTACTTC
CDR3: CASSQVLTSGSYEQYF

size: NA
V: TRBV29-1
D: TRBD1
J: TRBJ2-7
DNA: TGCAGCGTCACGACAGGGACCTACGAGCAGTACTTC
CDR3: CSVTTGTYEQYF

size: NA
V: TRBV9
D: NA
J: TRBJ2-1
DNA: TGTGCCAGCAGCGTAGCATCCCTCGGAGACAATGAGCAGTTCTTC
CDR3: CASSVASLGDNEQFF

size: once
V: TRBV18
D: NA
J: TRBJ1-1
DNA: TGTGCCAGCTCGCTAATGAACACTGAAGCTTTCTTT
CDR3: CASSLMNTEAFF

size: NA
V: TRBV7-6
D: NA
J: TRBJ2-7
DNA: TGTGCCAGCAGCTTCCCCCCAGGCCCCTCCTCCTACGAGCAGTACTTC
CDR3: CASSFPPGPSSYEQYF

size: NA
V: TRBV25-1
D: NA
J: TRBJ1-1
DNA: TGTGCCAGCAGCACAACCGGGACAAACACTGAAGCTTTCTTT
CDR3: CASSTTGTNTEAFF

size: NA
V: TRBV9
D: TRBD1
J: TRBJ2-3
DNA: TGTGCCAGCAGCGCGGGACAGGGACCAGATACGCAGTATTTT
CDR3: CASSAGQGPDTQYF

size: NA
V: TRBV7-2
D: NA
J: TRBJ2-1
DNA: TGTGCCAGCAGCTTATTAGAGGGCACCTACAATGAGCAGTTCTTC
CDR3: CASSLLEGTYNEQFF

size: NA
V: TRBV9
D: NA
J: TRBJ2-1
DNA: TGTGCCAGCAGCCCGCGGCCTCGGGATGAGCAGTTCTTC
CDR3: CASSPRPRDEQFF

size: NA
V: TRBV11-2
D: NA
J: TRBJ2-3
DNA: TGTGCCAGCAGCTTAGCTCGGGCGGGGGATACGCAGTATTTT
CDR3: CASSLARAGDTQYF

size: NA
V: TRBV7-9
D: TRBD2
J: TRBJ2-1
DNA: TGTGCCAGCAGCTTAACCCGGACTAGCGGGGGAAGCTCCTACAATGAGCAGTTCTTC
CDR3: CASSLTRTSGGSSYNEQFF

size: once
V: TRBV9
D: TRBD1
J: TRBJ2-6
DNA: TGTGCCAGCAGCGGCCACTTGGGGCAGGGGGCGAGGACTGGGGCCAACGTCCTGACTTTC
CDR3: CASSGHLGQGARTGANVLTF

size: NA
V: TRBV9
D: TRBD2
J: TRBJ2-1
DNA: TGTGCCAGCAGCCAACCGGGACTAGAGGATGAGCAGTTCTTC
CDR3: CASSQPGLEDEQFF

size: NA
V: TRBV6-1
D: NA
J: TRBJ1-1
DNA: TGTGCCAGCAGTGAACAGGGGTACACTGAAGCTTTCTTT
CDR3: CASSEQGYTEAFF

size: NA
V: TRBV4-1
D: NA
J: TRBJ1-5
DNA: TGCGCCAGCAGCCCCACTGGCGGGCAGCCCCAGCATTTT
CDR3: CASSPTGGQPQHF